The clone carrying this T cell receptor (beta chain) showed up just once. Its antigen is not identified. The CDR3 is made up of 14 amino acids. Germline values: CDR1 SGHDT, CDR2 YYEEEE. J was trimmed by 3 bases and V by 0 bases; bases with no gene match: 3. These data originate in a study of cytomegalovirus exposure and HLA in healthy donors. Researchers ran the PCR with 60 Vbeta and 13 Jbeta primers. Authors' methods: About 80 million unique TCR beta chains, 9.5 million to 11 million of them shared, were counted by a later analysis. Sequencing was performed with immunoSEQ multiplex PCR; in TCRdb, only in-frame clones are kept and a portion is missing. V, J and clone size were drawn from that table, and D and trimming were deduced from the DNA. The sample includes a few hundred thousand clones, approximately 80% seen only once; the top ten take about 3%. Study-wide results and limits: A later analysis showed TCR association rates differing by HLA locus, peaking at DRB1 and lowest at HLA-C. Analyses of presence/absence relied on an assumption of roughly uniform sequencing depth across donors. A later analysis reportedly identified an Asian-associated ancestry cluster as carrying fewer N-insertions than the approximately 620-donor mean.

The source is a man between 25 and 39 years old in good health and CMV-seronegative. The V and J genes are TRBV5-6 and TRBJ2-7, with TRBD1 matching 7 bases. The sample was PBMCs. The CDR3 reads CASSLEGASYEQYF. CDR3 DNA sequence: TGTGCCAGCAGCTTGGAGGGGGCGAGCTACGAGCAGTACTTC.